The present TCR beta chain was sequenced within a study of T cells in Graves' hyperthyroidism and ophthalmopathy. As for this clonotype: What it recognizes is unknown.

General observations from the study: Stable hyperthyroidism was told apart from ophthalmopathy by a model built on 13 V-J features. Blood shared most expanded thyroid clonotypes above 0.001.

Per germline, CDR1 MNHNS and CDR2 SASEGT. This CDR3 region has 15 residues. Between the trimmed V and J ends, which lost 7 bases and 1 base, there was a span of 13 bases. TCR beta CDR3 regions were amplified from RNA. Primed by the HTBI set, a first-round RT-PCR was run on the TCR CDR3. TCRdb analysed the multiplex PCR reads with MiXCR anew, one entry per CDR3 protein. Of about half a million distinct CDR3 sequences listed, about 22% were seen once; the top ten hold under 55%. The TCR was taken from a woman aged 70-85 years with Graves' ophthalmopathy. The J gene is TRBJ2-2, the V gene TRBV6-1; D perhaps matches TRBD1 (6 bases). Material for sequencing was blood. The CDR3 DNA sequence: TGTGCCAGCAACTTACAGGGTCTGAACACCGGGGAGCTGTTTTTT. It codes for CASNLQGLNTGELFF.